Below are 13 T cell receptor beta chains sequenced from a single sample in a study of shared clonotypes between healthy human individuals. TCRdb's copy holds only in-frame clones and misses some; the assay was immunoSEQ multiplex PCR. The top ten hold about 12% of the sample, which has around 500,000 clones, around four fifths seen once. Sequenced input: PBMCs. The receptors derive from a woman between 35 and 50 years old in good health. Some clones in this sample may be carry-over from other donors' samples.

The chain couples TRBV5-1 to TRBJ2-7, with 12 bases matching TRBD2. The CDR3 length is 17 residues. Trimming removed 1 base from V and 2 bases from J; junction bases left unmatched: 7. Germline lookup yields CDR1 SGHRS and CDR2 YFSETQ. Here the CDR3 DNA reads TGCGCCAGCAGCTTGAAGACTAGCGGGAGTTGGCCCTACGAGCAGTACTTC. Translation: CASSLKTSGSWPYEQYF. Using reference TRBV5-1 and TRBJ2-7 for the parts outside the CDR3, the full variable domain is KAGVTQTPRYLIKTRGQQVTLSCSPISGHRSVSWYQQTPGQGLQFLFEYFSETQRNKGNFPGRFSGRQFSNSRSEMNVSTLELGDSALYLCASSLKTSGSWPYEQYFGPGTRLTVT.

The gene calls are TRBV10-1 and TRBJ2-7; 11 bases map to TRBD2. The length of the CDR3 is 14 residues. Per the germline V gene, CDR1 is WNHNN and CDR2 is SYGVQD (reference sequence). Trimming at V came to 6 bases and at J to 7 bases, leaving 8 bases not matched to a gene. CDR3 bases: TGCGCCAGCAGCACACTAGCGGGAGAGTATGAGCAGTACTTC. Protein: CASSTLAGEYEQYF.

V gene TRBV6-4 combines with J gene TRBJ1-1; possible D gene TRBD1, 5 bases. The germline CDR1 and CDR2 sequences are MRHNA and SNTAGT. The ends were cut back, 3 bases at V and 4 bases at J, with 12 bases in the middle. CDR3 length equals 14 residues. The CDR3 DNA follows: TGTGCCAGCAGTGAGGGACTCTTCGGCACTGAAGCTTTCTTT. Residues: CASSEGLFGTEAFF.

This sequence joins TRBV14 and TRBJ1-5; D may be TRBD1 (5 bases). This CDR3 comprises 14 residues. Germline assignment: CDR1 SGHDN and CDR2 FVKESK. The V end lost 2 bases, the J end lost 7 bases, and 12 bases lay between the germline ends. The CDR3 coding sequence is TGTGCCAGCAGCCAATCGGGTTGGGGCCAGCCCCAGCATTTT. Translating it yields CASSQSGWGQPQHF.

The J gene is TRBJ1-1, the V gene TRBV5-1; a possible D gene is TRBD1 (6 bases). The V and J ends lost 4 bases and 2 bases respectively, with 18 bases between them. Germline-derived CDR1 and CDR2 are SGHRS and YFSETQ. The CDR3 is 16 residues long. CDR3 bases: TGCGCCAGCAGCCCGGGGGCGGCAGGGCTCAACACTGAAGCTTTCTTT. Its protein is CASSPGAAGLNTEAFF.

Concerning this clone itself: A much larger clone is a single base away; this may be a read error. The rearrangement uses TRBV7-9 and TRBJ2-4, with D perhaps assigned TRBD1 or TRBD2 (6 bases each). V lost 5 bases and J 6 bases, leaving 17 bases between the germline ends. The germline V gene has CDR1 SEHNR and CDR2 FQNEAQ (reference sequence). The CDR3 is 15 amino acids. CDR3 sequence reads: CASSPRGASVNIQYF. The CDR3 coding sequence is TGTGCCAGCAGCCCAAGGGGGGCTAGCGTAAACATTCAGTACTTC.

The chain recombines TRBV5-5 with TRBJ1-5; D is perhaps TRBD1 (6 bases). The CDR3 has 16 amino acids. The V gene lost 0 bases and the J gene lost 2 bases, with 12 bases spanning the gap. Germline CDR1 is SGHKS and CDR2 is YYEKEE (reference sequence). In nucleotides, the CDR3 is TGTGCCAGCAGCTTGGGGACGAGGGGGGGCAATCAGCCCCAGCATTTT. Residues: CASSLGTRGGNQPQHF.

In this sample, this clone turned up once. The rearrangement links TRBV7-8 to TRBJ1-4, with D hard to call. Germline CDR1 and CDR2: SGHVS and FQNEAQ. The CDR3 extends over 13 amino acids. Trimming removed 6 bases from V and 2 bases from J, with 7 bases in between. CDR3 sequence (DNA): TGTGCCAGCAGGCAGTGGACTAATGAAAAACTGTTTTTT. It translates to CASRQWTNEKLFF.

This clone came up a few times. CDR3 amino acids: CASSPPPEWIKNIQYF. DNA of the CDR3: TGTGCCAGCAGCCCCCCGCCGGAATGGATCAAAAACATTCAGTACTTC. V usage is TRBV7-2 and J usage is TRBJ2-4; no clear D. V lost 5 bases and J lost 3, with 17 bases in between. Germline CDR1 reads SGHTA; CDR2 reads FQGNSA. There are 16 residues in the CDR3.

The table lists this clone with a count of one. The CDR3 loop is CASSDGPLSNQPQHF. CDR3 DNA: TGTGCCAGCAGTGACGGCCCTCTTAGCAATCAGCCCCAGCATTTT. The chain recombines TRBV6-1 with TRBJ1-5; unclear D gene. The CDR3 loop spans 15 amino acids. Germline V CDR1 and CDR2: MNHNS, SASEGT. With 3 bases removed from V and 0 bases from J, the gap between germline ends came to 9 bases.

CDR3: CASSFLGTTGTTNTEAFF. The CDR3 DNA sequence: TGTGCCAGCAGTTTTTTAGGTACCACCGGGACAACGAACACTGAAGCTTTCTTT. The rearrangement joins TRBV28 to TRBJ1-1; tentatively, D is TRBD1 (6 bases). Trimming left V 3 bases short and J 1 base short, with 21 bases between. The germline gives CDR1 MDHEN, CDR2 SYDVKM. The CDR3 extends over 18 amino acids.

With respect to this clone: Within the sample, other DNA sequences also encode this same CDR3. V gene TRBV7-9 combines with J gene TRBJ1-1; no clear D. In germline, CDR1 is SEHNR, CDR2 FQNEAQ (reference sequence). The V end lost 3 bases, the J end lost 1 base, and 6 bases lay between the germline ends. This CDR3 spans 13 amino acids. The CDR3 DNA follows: TGTGCCAGCAGCTTCGACCCGAACACTGAAGCTTTCTTT. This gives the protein CASSFDPNTEAFF. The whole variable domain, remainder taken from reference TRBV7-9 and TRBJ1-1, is DTGVSQNPRHKITKRGQNVTFRCDPISEHNRLYWYRQTLGQGPEFLTYFQNEAQLEKSRLLSDRFSAERPKGSFSTLEIQRTEQGDSAMYLCASSFDPNTEAFFGQGTRLTVV.

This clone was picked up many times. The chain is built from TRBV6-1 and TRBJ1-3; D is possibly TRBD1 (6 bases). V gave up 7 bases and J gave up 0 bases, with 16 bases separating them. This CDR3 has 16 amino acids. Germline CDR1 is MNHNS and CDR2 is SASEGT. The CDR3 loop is CASTQAGATSGNTIYF. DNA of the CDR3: TGTGCCAGCACTCAAGCAGGGGCGACCTCTGGAAACACCATATATTTT.